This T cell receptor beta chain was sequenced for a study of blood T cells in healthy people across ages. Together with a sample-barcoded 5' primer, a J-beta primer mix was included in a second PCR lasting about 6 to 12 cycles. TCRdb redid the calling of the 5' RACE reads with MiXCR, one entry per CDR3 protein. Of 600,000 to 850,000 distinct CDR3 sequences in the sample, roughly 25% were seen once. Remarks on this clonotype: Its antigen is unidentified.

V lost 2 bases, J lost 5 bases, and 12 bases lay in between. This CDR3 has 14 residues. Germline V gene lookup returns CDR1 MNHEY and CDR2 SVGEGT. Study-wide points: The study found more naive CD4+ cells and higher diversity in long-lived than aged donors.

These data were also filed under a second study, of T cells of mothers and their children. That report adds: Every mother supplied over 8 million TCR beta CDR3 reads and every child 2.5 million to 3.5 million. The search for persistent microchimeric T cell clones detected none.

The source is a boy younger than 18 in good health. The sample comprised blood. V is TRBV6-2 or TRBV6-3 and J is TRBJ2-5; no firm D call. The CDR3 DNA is TGTGCCAGCAGTTACAAGGTAGATCAGGAGACCCAGTACTTC. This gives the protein CASSYKVDQETQYF.